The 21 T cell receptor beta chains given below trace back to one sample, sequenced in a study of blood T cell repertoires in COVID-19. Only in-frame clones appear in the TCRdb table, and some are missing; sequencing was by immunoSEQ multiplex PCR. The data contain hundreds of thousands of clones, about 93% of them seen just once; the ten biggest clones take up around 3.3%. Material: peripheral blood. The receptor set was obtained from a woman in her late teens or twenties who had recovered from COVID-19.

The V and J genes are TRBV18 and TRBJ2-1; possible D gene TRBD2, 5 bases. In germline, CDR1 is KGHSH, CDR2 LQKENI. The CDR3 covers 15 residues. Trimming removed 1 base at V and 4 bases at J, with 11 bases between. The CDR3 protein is CASSPLREVYNEQFF. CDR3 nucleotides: TGTGCCAGCTCACCACTCCGGGAAGTGTACAATGAGCAGTTCTTC.

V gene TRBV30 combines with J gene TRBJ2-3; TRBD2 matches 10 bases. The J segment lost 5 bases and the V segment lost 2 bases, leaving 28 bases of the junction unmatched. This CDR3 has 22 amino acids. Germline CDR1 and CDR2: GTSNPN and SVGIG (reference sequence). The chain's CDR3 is CAWSPGLRGGIWSGRAGDTQYF. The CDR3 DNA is TGTGCCTGGAGTCCGGGACTCAGGGGTGGGATATGGAGCGGGAGGGCCGGAGATACGCAGTATTTT.

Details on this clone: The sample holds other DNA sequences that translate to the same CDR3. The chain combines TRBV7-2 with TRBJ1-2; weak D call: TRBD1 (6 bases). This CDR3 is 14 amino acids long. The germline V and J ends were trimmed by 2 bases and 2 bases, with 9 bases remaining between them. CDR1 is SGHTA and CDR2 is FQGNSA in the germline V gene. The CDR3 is CASSLTGGNYGYTF. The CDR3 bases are TGTGCCAGCAGCTTAACGGGGGGCAACTATGGCTACACCTTC.

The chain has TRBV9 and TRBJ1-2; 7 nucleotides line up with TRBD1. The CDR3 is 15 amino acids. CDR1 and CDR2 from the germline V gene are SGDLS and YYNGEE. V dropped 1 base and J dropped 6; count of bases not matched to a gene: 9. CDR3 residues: CASSVLDRVGDGYTF. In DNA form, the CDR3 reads TGTGCCAGCAGCGTACTAGACAGGGTCGGAGATGGCTACACCTTC.

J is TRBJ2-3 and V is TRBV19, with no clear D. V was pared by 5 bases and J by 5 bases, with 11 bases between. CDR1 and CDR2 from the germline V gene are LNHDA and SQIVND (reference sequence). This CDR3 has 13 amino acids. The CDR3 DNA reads TGTGCCAGTAGTCCTCGTCCCGGAGATACGCAGTATTTT. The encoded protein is CASSPRPGDTQYF.

CDR3 sequence (DNA): TGTGCCAGCAGCAAAGCGGGGGGTGGGGCTAGCGCCCAGTTCTTC. It encodes CASSKAGGGASAQFF. The chain joins TRBV21-1 to TRBJ2-1; the table's D call TRBD2 went unverified against the DNA. TRBV21-1 counts as a pseudogene. The CDR3 is 15 amino acids.

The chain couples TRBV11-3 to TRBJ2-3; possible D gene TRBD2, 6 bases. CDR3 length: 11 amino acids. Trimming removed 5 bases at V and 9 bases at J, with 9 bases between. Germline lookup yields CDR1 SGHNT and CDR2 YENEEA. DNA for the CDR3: TGTGCCAGCAGCCCTGGGAGGACGCAGTATTTT. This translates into CASSPGRTQYF.

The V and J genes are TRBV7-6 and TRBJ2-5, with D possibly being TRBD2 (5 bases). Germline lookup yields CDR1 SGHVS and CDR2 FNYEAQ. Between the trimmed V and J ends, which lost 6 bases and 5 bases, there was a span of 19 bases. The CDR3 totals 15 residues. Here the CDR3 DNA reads TGTGCCAGCAGTTTCCGGGCCTCCTCGGGGGAGACCCAGTACTTC. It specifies CASSFRASSGETQYF. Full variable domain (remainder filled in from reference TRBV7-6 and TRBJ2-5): GAGVSQSPRYKVTKRGQDVALRCDPISGHVSLYWYRQALGQGPEFLTYFNYEAQQDKSGLPNDRFSAERPEGSISTLTIQRTEQRDSAMYRCASSFRASSGETQYFGPGTRLLVL.

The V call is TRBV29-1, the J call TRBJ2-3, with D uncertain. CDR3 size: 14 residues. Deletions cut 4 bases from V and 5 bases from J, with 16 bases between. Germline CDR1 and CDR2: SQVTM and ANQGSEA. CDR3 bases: TGCAGCGTTGCCTGGTCCCAGTCAGGAGATACGCAGTATTTT. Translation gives CSVAWSQSGDTQYF.

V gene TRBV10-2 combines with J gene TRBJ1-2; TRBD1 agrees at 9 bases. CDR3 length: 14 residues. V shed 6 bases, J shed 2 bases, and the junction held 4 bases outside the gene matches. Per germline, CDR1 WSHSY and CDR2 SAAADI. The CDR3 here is CASREGQGNYGYTF. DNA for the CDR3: TGCGCCAGCAGGGAGGGACAGGGCAACTATGGCTACACCTTC.

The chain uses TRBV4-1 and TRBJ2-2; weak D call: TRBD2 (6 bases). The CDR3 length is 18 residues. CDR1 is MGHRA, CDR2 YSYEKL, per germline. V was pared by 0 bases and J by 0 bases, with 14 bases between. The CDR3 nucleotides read TGCGCCAGCAGCCAAGATTTCGTCGGCGGGACGAACACCGGGGAGCTGTTTTTT. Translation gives CASSQDFVGGTNTGELFF.

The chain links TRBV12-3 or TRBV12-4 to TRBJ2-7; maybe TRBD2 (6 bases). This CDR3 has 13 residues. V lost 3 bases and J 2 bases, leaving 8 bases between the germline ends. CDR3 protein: CASSFSGAYEQYV. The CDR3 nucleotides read TGTGCCAGCAGTTTTAGCGGTGCCTACGAGCAGTACGTC.

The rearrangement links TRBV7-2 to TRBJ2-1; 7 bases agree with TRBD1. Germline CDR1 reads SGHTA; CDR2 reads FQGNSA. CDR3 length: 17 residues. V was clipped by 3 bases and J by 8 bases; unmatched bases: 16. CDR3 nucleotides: TGTGCCAGCAGCTTCGGGTACCTAGGGGGCGGACCGTATGAGCAGTTCTTC. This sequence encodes CASSFGYLGGGPYEQFF.

CDR3 in amino acids: CATSDRFSETQYF. For the CDR3, the DNA is TGTGCCACCAGTGATCGTTTTTCCGAGACCCAGTACTTC. V is TRBV24-1 and J is TRBJ2-5; the D is unclear. Germline V gene data show CDR1 as KGHDR and CDR2 as SFDVKD. The CDR3 extends over 13 amino acids. The V and J ends lost 3 bases and 5 bases respectively, with 9 bases between them.

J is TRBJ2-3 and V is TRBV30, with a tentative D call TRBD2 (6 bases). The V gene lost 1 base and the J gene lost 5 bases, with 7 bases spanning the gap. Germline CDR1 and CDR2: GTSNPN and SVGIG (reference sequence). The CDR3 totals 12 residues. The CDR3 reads CAWSAGEDTQYF. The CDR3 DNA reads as TGTGCCTGGAGTGCGGGGGAAGATACGCAGTATTTT.

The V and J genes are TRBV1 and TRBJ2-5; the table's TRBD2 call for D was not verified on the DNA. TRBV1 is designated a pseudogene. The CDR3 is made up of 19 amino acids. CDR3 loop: CTSSQLPWGTSGKQETQYF. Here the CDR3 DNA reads TGCACCAGCAGCCAACTCCCCTGGGGGACTAGCGGGAAACAAGAGACCCAGTACTTC.

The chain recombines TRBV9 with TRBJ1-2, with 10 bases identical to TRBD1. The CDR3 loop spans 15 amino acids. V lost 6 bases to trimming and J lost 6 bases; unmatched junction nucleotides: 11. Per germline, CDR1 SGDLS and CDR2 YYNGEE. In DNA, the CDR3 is TGTGCCAGCACGGGGACAGGGGTTGGGTGGAATGGCTACACCTTC. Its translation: CASTGTGVGWNGYTF.

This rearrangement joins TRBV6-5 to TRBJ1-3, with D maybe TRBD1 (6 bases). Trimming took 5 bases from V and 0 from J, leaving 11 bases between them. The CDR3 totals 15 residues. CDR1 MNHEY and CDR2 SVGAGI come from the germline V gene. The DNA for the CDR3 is TGTGCCAGCAGTCGACAGGTCCCCTCTGGAAACACCATATATTTT. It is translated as CASSRQVPSGNTIYF.

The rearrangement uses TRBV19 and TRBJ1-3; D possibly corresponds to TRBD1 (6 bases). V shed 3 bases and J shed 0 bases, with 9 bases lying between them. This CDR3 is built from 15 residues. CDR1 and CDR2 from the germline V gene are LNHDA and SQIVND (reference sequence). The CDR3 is CASSIFRGSGNTIYF. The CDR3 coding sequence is TGTGCCAGTAGTATCTTCAGGGGCTCTGGAAACACCATATATTTT.

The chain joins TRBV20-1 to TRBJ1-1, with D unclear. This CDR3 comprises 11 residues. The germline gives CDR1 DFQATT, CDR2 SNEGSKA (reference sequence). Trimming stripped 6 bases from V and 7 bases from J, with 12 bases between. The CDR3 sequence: CSAQDGIEAFF. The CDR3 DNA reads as TGCAGTGCCCAAGACGGGATTGAAGCTTTCTTT.

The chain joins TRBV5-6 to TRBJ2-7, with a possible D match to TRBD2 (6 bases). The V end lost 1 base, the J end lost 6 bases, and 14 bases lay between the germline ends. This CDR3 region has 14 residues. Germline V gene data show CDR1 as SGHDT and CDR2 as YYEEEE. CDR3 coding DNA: TGTGCCAGCAGCTTGTTTGGAGGGAACGGCGAGCAGTACGTC. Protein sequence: CASSLFGGNGEQYV.